These 10 T cell receptor beta chains were all obtained from the same sample, sequenced in a study of lymphopenia after photon versus proton radiotherapy. Sequencing was performed with immunoSEQ multiplex PCR; in TCRdb, only in-frame clones are kept and a portion is missing. This table holds some 64,000 clones, 87% found once. The sample was peripheral blood, taken from a patient treated with proton-based radiotherapy. These TCRs come from a man older than 75 with esophageal cancer.

The table lists this clone with a few counts. This chain uses TRBV15 with TRBJ2-7; tentatively, D is TRBD2 (5 bases). CDR1 is LNHNV and CDR2 is YYDKDF in the germline V gene (reference sequence). The CDR3 is made up of 13 amino acids. V lost 5 bases, J lost 6 bases, and 14 bases lay in between. This chain's CDR3 is CATSAERVGEQYF. The CDR3 region has the DNA TGTGCCACCAGCGCCGAGAGGGTGGGCGAGCAGTACTTC.

The chain joins TRBV2 to TRBJ1-6, with TRBD1 matching 11 bases. CDR1 is SNHLY, CDR2 FYNNEI, per germline. The CDR3 length is 12 residues. With 6 bases clipped from V and 16 bases from J, the junction kept 5 bases outside the gene matches. As DNA, the CDR3 is TGTGCCAGCAGGGGGGACAGGGGGAGACTCCACTTT. Translated, it gives CASRGDRGRLHF.

This chain connects TRBV7-2 to TRBJ1-1; D perhaps matches TRBD1 (5 bases). In germline, CDR1 is SGHTA, CDR2 FQGNSA. The V and J ends lost 10 bases and 8 bases respectively, with 14 bases between them. The CDR3 runs to 11 residues. The CDR3 DNA reads TGTGCCACCAGAACTCGGGGGGAAGCTTTCTTT. It is translated as CATRTRGEAFF.

J is TRBJ1-5 and V is TRBV10-2, with TRBD1 identical over 7 bases. This CDR3 region has 14 residues. Germline CDR1 and CDR2: WSHSY and SAAADI. The trim removed 4 bases at V and 4 bases at J, leaving 4 bases unmatched. The CDR3 loop is CASSGVQGNQPQHF. The CDR3 bases are TGCGCCAGCAGTGGGGTACAGGGGAATCAGCCCCAGCATTTT.

The chain has TRBV27 and TRBJ2-7; D is ambiguous. The CDR3 has 15 residues. V was trimmed by 5 bases and J by 5 bases, leaving 19 bases between them. Germline CDR1 reads MNHEY; CDR2 reads SMNVEV (reference sequence). In DNA, the CDR3 is TGTGCCAGCAGTCCCCGCCGGCAGGATTATCACGAGCAGTACTTC. This sequence encodes CASSPRRQDYHEQYF.

The chain couples TRBV7-3 to TRBJ2-5; 7 bases are a match to TRBD1. Trimming cost V 5 bases and J 5 bases; bases outside gene matches: 14. Germline assignment: CDR1 SGHTA and CDR2 FQGTGA. This CDR3 spans 16 amino acids. CDR3 in amino acids: CASSRGGDRVGETQYF. The DNA of the CDR3 is TGTGCCAGCAGCCGAGGGGGAGACAGGGTCGGGGAGACCCAGTACTTC.

This clone has only a few counts. Germline and junction disagree at one end, which may indicate a read error. The rearrangement links TRBV7-7 to TRBJ2-1; 9 bases agree with TRBD2. The CDR3 consists of 17 residues. The germline V gene encodes CDR1 SSHAT and CDR2 FNYEAQ (reference sequence). The CDR3 sequence: CASSLTISGGPRNEQFF. The CDR3 DNA follows: TGTGCTAGCAGCTTAACAATAAGCGGGGGGCCTCGGAATGAGCAGTTCTTC.

The chain couples TRBV5-4 to TRBJ2-7; either TRBD1 or TRBD2 may supply D (5 bases each). V gave up 5 bases and J gave up 11 bases, with 17 bases separating them. CDR1 is SGHNT, CDR2 YYREEE, per germline (reference sequence). The CDR3 sequence is 12 residues long. Here the CDR3 DNA reads TGTGCCAGCAGTGGCCCCGGGGCAGCTGAGTACTTC. It specifies CASSGPGAAEYF.

CDR3 in amino acids: CASSLNTEAFF. The CDR3 nucleotides read TGTGCCAGCAGCTTGAACACTGAAGCTTTCTTT. The V and J genes are TRBV5-6 and TRBJ1-1, with no clear D. Trimming removed 1 base at V and 2 bases at J, with 0 bases between. The CDR3 is 11 residues long. Germline V gene sequence: CDR1 SGHDT, CDR2 YYEEEE. Full variable domain (rest looked up from reference TRBV5-6 and TRBJ1-1): DAGVTQSPTHLIKTRGQQVTLRCSPKSGHDTVSWYQQALGQGPQFIFQYYEEEERQRGNFPDRFSGHQFPNYSSELNVNALLLGDSALYLCASSLNTEAFFGQGTRLTVV.

This clone appeared a single time. The V and J genes are TRBV10-1 and TRBJ2-2, with D perhaps TRBD1 or TRBD2 (5 bases each). The CDR3 is made up of 14 amino acids. Trimming removed 0 bases from V and 10 bases from J, with 12 bases in between. Germline CDR1 WNHNN, CDR2 SYGVQD (reference sequence). The CDR3 DNA follows: TGCGCCAGCAGTGAGTCTTCGGGGCTTCTGGAGCTGTTTTTT. It specifies CASSESSGLLELFF.